The clone carrying this T cell receptor (beta chain) was picked up one time. Its matching antigen is unknown. Assay: immunoSEQ multiplex PCR; the TCRdb copy retains only in-frame clones and omits some. The data show about 80,000 clones, approximately 90% seen once. V shed 1 base, J shed 7 bases, and the junction held 6 bases outside the gene matches. The germline V gene encodes CDR1 LNHNV and CDR2 YYDKDF (reference sequence). This CDR3 region has 15 residues. This sample stems from a study of brain T cells in children with intractable seizures. Study-wide results and caveats: Clones missing pre-surgery may reflect undersampling of that blood sample.

The chain uses TRBV15 and TRBJ2-1, with 8 positions matching TRBD2. The TCR originated in a girl aged 2 to 10 with Rasmussen encephalitis and intractable seizures. This specimen was peripheral blood, taken at surgery. As DNA, the CDR3 is TGTGCCACCAGCAGAGCCAGCGGGGGTAGGAATGAGCAGTTCTTC. Protein: CATSRASGGRNEQFF.